This T cell receptor beta chain appears in the sequencing data of a study of T cells in Graves' hyperthyroidism and ophthalmopathy. This clonotype was observed a handful of times. Patients with uncontrolled infections, other autoimmune diseases, pregnancy or lactation were excluded. TCR beta CDR3 sequences were amplified from RNA transcripts. TCR CDR3 regions were first amplified by RT-PCR with HTBI primers. TCRdb used MiXCR to reprocess the multiplex PCR reads, holding one entry per CDR3 protein. The sample holds approximately 640,000 distinct CDR3 sequences, about 45% seen once. Germline CDR1 is SGHVS and CDR2 is FQNEAQ. V gave up 2 bases and J gave up 0 bases; unmatched junction bases: 2. The CDR3 length is 16 residues.

This clonotype originated in an adult man with Graves' disease, either hyperthyroidism or ophthalmopathy (not recorded which). The chain carries TRBV7-8 and TRBJ2-2; 8 bases are a match to TRBD1. Sequencing was carried out using peripheral blood or thyroid tissue (not recorded which). The CDR3 loop is CASSLRTGTNTGELFF. The CDR3 nucleotides are TGTGCCAGCAGCTTAAGGACAGGGACGAACACCGGGGAGCTGTTTTTT.